This TCR beta chain was sequenced in a study of cytomegalovirus exposure and HLA in healthy donors. The wider study: There were some 81 million unique TCRs (from HLA-typed donors) in an early data release. Study-wide points: In vitro checks showed that a few CMV-associated chains really do target CMV antigens. Later analysis associated a missense DCLRE1C variant with TCR beta V- and J-gene trimming.

Note on this clone: Its antigen remains unknown.

The PCR was carried out with 60 Vbeta primers and 13 Jbeta primers. The table came from immunoSEQ multiplex PCR; TCRdb's copy has only in-frame clones and leaves some out. The data show around 64,000 clones, 75% to 80% seen once. After removal of 7 bases from V and 2 bases from J, the junction contained 9 bases not matched to a gene. The CDR3 length is 15 residues. CDR1 and CDR2 from the germline V gene are LNHDA and SQIVND (reference sequence). Sequencing was carried out using PBMCs. This clonotype was obtained from a man aged 18 to 30 in good health and CMV-seropositive. The chain uses TRBV19 and TRBJ1-1; 8 nucleotides agree with TRBD1. CDR3 in DNA: TGTGCCAGTAACGCAGGGGGCCTGAGAAACACTGAAGCTTTCTTT. Protein product: CASNAGGLRNTEAFF. Together with reference TRBV19 and TRBJ1-1, the CDR3 gives the full variable domain: DGGITQSPKYLFRKEGQNVTLSCEQNLNHDAMYWYRQDPGQGLRLIYYSQIVNDFQKGDIAEGYSVSREKKESFPLTVTSAQKNPTAFYLCASNAGGLRNTEAFFGQGTRLTVV.